The rows below give T cell receptor beta chains drawn from one sample of a study of a mutant IDH1 vaccine in newly diagnosed glioma. For these TCRs, the target antigens are not known. Sequencing used immunoSEQ multiplex PCR; TCRdb keeps in-frame clones, though not all of them. The sample lists approximately 62,000 clones, around 84% seen once, with around 4.6% in the top ten. The sequences come from PBMCs, collected from a glioma patient whose treatment included an IDH1 peptide vaccine. The origin of the receptors is a man aged 25 to 40 with glioma. CDR3s include the opening cysteine and the closing phenylalanine or tryptophan. Fields, in order: CDR3 length, clone size, J gene, V gene, D gene, CDR3 protein, CDR3 DNA. The D gene is left open where the match is weak. Not every row has a clone size; where given, it reads once, few, many or a size class.

len: 16
abundance: NA
j_gene: TRBJ2-5
v_gene: TRBV7-9
d_gene: TRBD2
CDR3aa: CASSQYSGLGQETQYF
CDR3nt: TGTGCCAGCAGCCAGTATAGCGGGCTGGGACAAGAGACCCAGTACTTC

len: 11
abundance: NA
j_gene: TRBJ1-1
v_gene: TRBV20-1
d_gene: NA
CDR3aa: CSASNQRWAFF
CDR3nt: TGCAGTGCTAGTAACCAGCGATGGGCTTTCTTT

len: 16
abundance: NA
j_gene: TRBJ2-1
v_gene: TRBV29-1
d_gene: TRBD2
CDR3aa: CSVGRLARSSYNEQFF
CDR3nt: TGCAGCGTTGGAAGACTAGCGCGCAGCTCCTACAATGAGCAGTTCTTC

len: 13
abundance: NA
j_gene: TRBJ1-2
v_gene: TRBV6-1
d_gene: NA
CDR3aa: CASSETSQRSYTF
CDR3nt: TGTGCCAGCAGTGAAACGAGCCAGCGGAGCTACACCTTC

len: 15
abundance: NA
j_gene: TRBJ1-1
v_gene: TRBV28
d_gene: NA
CDR3aa: CASRGEAGTRGEAFF
CDR3nt: TGTGCCAGCAGGGGGGAGGCCGGTACCCGAGGCGAAGCTTTCTTT

len: 14
abundance: once
j_gene: TRBJ1-3
v_gene: TRBV11-2
d_gene: NA
CDR3aa: CASSSKTSGNTIYF
CDR3nt: TGTGCCAGCAGCTCCAAGACTTCTGGAAACACCATATATTTT

len: 17
abundance: NA
j_gene: TRBJ1-2
v_gene: TRBV2
d_gene: NA
CDR3aa: CASNGGGSDSYNYGYTF
CDR3nt: TGTGCCAGCAATGGGGGGGGGTCGGACAGCTATAACTATGGCTACACCTTC

len: 15
abundance: few
j_gene: TRBJ2-7
v_gene: TRBV7-9
d_gene: TRBD1
CDR3aa: CASSRKTGTDYEQYF
CDR3nt: TGTGCCAGCAGCCGAAAGACAGGGACGGACTACGAGCAGTACTTC

len: 15
abundance: NA
j_gene: TRBJ1-2
v_gene: TRBV11-2
d_gene: TRBD1
CDR3aa: CASSRTGDRGHGYTF
CDR3nt: TGTGCCAGCAGCCGCACCGGGGACAGGGGCCATGGCTACACCTTC

len: 13
abundance: few
j_gene: TRBJ2-5
v_gene: TRBV7-7
d_gene: NA
CDR3aa: CASSATRVETQYF
CDR3nt: TGTGCCAGCAGCGCCACCCGGGTAGAGACCCAGTACTTC

len: 13
abundance: NA
j_gene: TRBJ2-7
v_gene: TRBV11-2
d_gene: NA
CDR3aa: CASSLASVAEQYF
CDR3nt: TGTGCCAGCAGCTTAGCGTCAGTCGCCGAGCAGTACTTC

len: 15
abundance: NA
j_gene: TRBJ2-5
v_gene: TRBV7-2
d_gene: NA
CDR3aa: CASTRPSTSGGTQYF
CDR3nt: TGTGCCAGCACCCGCCCTTCCACTAGTGGTGGGACCCAGTACTTC

len: 14
abundance: few
j_gene: TRBJ1-1
v_gene: TRBV5-4
d_gene: NA
CDR3aa: CASSLVQANTEAFF
CDR3nt: TGTGCCAGCAGCTTGGTGCAGGCCAACACTGAAGCTTTCTTT

len: 13
abundance: NA
j_gene: TRBJ1-1
v_gene: TRBV28
d_gene: TRBD1
CDR3aa: CASRRQGGTEAFF
CDR3nt: TGTGCCAGCAGGCGACAGGGGGGGACTGAAGCTTTCTTT

len: 14
abundance: NA
j_gene: TRBJ2-7
v_gene: TRBV6-4
d_gene: TRBD2
CDR3aa: CASSVRGDSYEQYF
CDR3nt: TGTGCCAGCAGTGTGCGGGGGGACTCCTACGAGCAGTACTTC

len: 18
abundance: NA
j_gene: TRBJ1-1
v_gene: TRBV27
d_gene: TRBD1
CDR3aa: CASRRTWDSRRVGTEAFF
CDR3nt: TGTGCCAGCAGACGGACCTGGGACAGTAGGCGGGTAGGCACTGAAGCTTTCTTT

len: 13
abundance: NA
j_gene: TRBJ1-5
v_gene: TRBV2
d_gene: NA
CDR3aa: CASTGRRWQPQHF
CDR3nt: TGTGCCAGTACGGGGCGACGTTGGCAGCCCCAGCATTTT

len: 12
abundance: NA
j_gene: TRBJ2-5
v_gene: TRBV7-9
d_gene: NA
CDR3aa: CASSFGGETQYF
CDR3nt: TGTGCCAGCAGCTTCGGTGGAGAGACCCAGTACTTC

len: 21
abundance: NA
j_gene: TRBJ1-5
v_gene: TRBV4-1
d_gene: NA
CDR3aa: CASSQVLRTKGDVDSNQPQHF
CDR3nt: TGCGCCAGCAGCCAAGTTTTACGGACAAAGGGGGATGTGGATAGCAATCAGCCCCAGCATTTT

len: 11
abundance: NA
j_gene: TRBJ2-3
v_gene: TRBV2
d_gene: NA
CDR3aa: CASSESNTQYF
CDR3nt: TGTGCCAGCAGTGAATCAAATACGCAGTATTTT

len: 16
abundance: NA
j_gene: TRBJ2-7
v_gene: TRBV27
d_gene: TRBD2
CDR3aa: CASRLGAGGSSYEQYF
CDR3nt: TGTGCCAGCAGACTGGGGGCGGGGGGGTCCTCCTACGAGCAGTACTTC

len: 15
abundance: NA
j_gene: TRBJ2-3
v_gene: TRBV11-3
d_gene: NA
CDR3aa: CASSLEGSRGDTQYF
CDR3nt: TGTGCCAGCAGCTTAGAGGGTAGCAGAGGAGATACGCAGTATTTT

len: 17
abundance: NA
j_gene: TRBJ1-6
v_gene: TRBV9
d_gene: NA
CDR3aa: CASSSQRGSSYNSPLHF
CDR3nt: TGTGCCAGCAGCTCCCAACGGGGGAGCTCCTATAATTCACCCCTCCACTTT

len: 13
abundance: NA
j_gene: TRBJ1-1
v_gene: TRBV7-6
d_gene: NA
CDR3aa: CASSARVNTEAFF
CDR3nt: TGTGCCAGCAGCGCACGAGTGAACACTGAAGCTTTCTTT

len: 14
abundance: few
j_gene: TRBJ1-1
v_gene: TRBV29-1
d_gene: TRBD1
CDR3aa: CSVGDPGQGHEAFF
CDR3nt: TGCAGCGTTGGGGACCCGGGACAGGGACATGAAGCTTTCTTT

len: 17
abundance: NA
j_gene: TRBJ2-1
v_gene: TRBV19
d_gene: TRBD2
CDR3aa: CASSIDLGGGRQNEQFF
CDR3nt: TGTGCCAGTAGTATAGATCTGGGCGGGGGGAGACAGAATGAGCAGTTCTTC

len: 17
abundance: NA
j_gene: TRBJ1-3
v_gene: TRBV19
d_gene: NA
CDR3aa: CASSTPTMGWLGNTIYF
CDR3nt: TGTGCCAGTAGTACCCCAACGATGGGGTGGCTCGGGAACACCATATATTTT

len: 16
abundance: NA
j_gene: TRBJ1-6
v_gene: TRBV19
d_gene: NA
CDR3aa: CASKPRGSSYNSPLHF
CDR3nt: TGTGCCAGTAAGCCTCGGGGGAGCTCCTATAATTCACCCCTCCACTTT